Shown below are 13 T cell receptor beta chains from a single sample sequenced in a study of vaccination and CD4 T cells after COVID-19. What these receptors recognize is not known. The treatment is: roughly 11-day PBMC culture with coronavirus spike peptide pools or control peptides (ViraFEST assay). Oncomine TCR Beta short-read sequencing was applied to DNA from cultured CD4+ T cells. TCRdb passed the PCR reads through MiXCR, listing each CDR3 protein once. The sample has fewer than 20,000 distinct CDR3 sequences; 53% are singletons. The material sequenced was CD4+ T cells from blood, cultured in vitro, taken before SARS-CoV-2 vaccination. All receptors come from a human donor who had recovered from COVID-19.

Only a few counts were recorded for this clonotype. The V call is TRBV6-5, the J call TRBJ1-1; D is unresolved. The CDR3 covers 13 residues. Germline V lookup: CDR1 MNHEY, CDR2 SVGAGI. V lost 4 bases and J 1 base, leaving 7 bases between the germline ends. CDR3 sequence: CASSWVPNTEAFF. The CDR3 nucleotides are TGTGCCAGCAGTTGGGTCCCGAACACTGAAGCTTTCTTT.

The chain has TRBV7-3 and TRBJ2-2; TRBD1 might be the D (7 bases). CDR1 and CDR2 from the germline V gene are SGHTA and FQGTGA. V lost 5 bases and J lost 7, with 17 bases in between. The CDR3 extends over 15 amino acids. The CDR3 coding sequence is TGTGCCAGCAGCCCACAGGGGCTGGAGGGCGGGGAGCTGTTTTTT. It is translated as CASSPQGLEGGELFF.

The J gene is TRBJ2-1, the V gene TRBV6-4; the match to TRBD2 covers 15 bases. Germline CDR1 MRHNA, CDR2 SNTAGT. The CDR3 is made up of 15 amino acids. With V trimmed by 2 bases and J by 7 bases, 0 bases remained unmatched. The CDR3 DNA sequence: TGTGCCAGCAGTGACGGACTAGCGGGAGGGAATGAGCAGTTCTTC. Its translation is CASSDGLAGGNEQFF.

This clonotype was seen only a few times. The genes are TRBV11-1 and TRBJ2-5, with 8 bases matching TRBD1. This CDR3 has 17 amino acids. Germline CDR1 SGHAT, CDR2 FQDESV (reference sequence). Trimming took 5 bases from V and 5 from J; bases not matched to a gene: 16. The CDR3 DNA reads TGTGCCAGCAGCAGAAGCCTTGGACAGGGCCCTAAGGAGACCCAGTACTTC. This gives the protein CASSRSLGQGPKETQYF.

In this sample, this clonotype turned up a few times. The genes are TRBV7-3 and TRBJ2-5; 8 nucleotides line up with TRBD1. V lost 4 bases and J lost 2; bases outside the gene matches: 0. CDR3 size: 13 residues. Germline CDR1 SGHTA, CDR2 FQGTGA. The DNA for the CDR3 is TGTGCCAGCAGCTGGGACAGGCAAGAGACCCAGTACTTC. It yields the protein CASSWDRQETQYF.

In DNA form, the CDR3 reads TGTGCCAGCAGTTACGGTTCCTGGGGTAGGGGAAACACCATATATTTT. It translates to CASSYGSWGRGNTIYF. The chain employs TRBV6-5 and TRBJ1-3; D unresolved. In germline, CDR1 is MNHEY, CDR2 SVGAGI. V gave up 2 bases and J gave up 4 bases, with 15 bases separating them. The CDR3 covers 16 residues.

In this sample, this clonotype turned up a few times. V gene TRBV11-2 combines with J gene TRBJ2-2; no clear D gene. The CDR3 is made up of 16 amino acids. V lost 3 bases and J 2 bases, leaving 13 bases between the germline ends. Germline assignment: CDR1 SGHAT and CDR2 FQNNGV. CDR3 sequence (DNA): TGTGCCAGCAGCTTCGAATTAGTCGCTAACACCGGGGAGCTGTTTTTT. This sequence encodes CASSFELVANTGELFF. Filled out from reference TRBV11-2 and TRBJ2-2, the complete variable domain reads EAGVAQSPRYKIIEKRQSVAFWCNPISGHATLYWYQQILGQGPKLLIQFQNNGVVDDSQLPKDRFSAERLKGVDSTLKIQPAKLEDSAVYLCASSFELVANTGELFFGEGSRLTVL.

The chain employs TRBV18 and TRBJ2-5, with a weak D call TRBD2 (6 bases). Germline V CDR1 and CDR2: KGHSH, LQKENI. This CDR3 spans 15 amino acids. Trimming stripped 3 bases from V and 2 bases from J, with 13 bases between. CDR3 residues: CASSPFRGIQETQYF. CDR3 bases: TGTGCCAGCTCACCGTTTCGGGGGATACAAGAGACCCAGTACTTC.

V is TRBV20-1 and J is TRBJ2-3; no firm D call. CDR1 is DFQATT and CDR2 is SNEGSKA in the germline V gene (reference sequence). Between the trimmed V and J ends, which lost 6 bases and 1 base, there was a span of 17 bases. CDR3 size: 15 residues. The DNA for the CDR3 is TGCAGTGCCCGCAATTACCCATATGGCACAGATACGCAGTATTTT. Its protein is CSARNYPYGTDTQYF.

The DNA of the CDR3 is TGTGCCAGCAGCCCCCAGGGGGGTTACACTAGCACAGATACGCAGTATTTT. Protein: CASSPQGGYTSTDTQYF. The rearrangement uses TRBV7-9 and TRBJ2-3; possible D gene TRBD1, 7 bases. Germline loops: CDR1 SEHNR, CDR2 FQNEAQ (reference sequence). This CDR3 comprises 17 residues. Trimming took 5 bases from V and 0 from J, leaving 18 bases between them.

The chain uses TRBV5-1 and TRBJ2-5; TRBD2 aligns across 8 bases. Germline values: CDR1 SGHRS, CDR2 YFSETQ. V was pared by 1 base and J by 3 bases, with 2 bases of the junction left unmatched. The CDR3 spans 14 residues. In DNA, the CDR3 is TGCGCCAGCAGCTTGCAACTAGCGGAAGAGACCCAGTACTTC. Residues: CASSLQLAEETQYF.

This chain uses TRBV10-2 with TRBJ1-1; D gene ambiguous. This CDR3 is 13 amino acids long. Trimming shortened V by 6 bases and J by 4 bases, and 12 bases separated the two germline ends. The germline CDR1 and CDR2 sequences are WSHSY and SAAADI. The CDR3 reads CASRPTQLTEAFF. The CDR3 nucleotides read TGCGCCAGCAGACCCACACAGCTCACTGAAGCTTTCTTT.

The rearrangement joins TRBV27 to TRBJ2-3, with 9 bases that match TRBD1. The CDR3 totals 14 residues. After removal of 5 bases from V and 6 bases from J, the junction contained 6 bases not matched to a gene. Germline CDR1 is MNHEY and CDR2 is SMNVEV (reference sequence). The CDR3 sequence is CASSINRGRDTQYF. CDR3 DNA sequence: TGTGCCAGCAGTATTAACAGGGGGCGGGATACGCAGTATTTT.